This TCR beta chain emerged from a study of OX40 agonist ivuxolimab in advanced cancers. Assay: immunoSEQ multiplex PCR; the TCRdb copy retains only in-frame clones and omits some. The repertoire includes over 50,000 clones, 75% to 90% of them detected once, and 15% to 20% sits in the top ten. The CDR3 length is 14 residues. Germline V lookup: CDR1 SEHNR, CDR2 FQNEAQ (reference sequence). V gave up 0 bases and J gave up 1 base, with 7 bases separating them. The sequencing used CD4+ or CD8+ T cells sorted from blood, collected in a trial of the OX40 agonist ivuxolimab. V gene TRBV7-9 combines with J gene TRBJ2-7, with D maybe TRBD1 (5 bases). This TCR came from an adult with an advanced solid tumor such as melanoma, head and neck, liver or kidney cancer. The CDR3 DNA is TGTGCCAGCAGCTTAGCGTACAGGTCCTACGAGCAGTACTTC. Translating gives CASSLAYRSYEQYF.